Below are 8 T cell receptor beta chains sequenced from a single sample in a study of T cell changes during pregnancy in multiple sclerosis. The repertoire was sequenced with immunoSEQ multiplex PCR; TCRdb's copy has only in-frame clones and lacks some. The sample consists of about 34,000 clones, 90% of them appearing once. Specimen: CD8+ T cells from peripheral blood mononuclear cells, collected in the second trimester of pregnancy. The receptors come from a female donor with multiple sclerosis, enrolled in a pregnancy study.

The rearrangement uses TRBV5-6 and TRBJ2-7; 7 bases are shared with TRBD1. Germline V gene sequence: CDR1 SGHDT, CDR2 YYEEEE. There are 13 residues in the CDR3. V lost 3 bases to trimming and J lost 4 bases; unmatched junction nucleotides: 4. DNA for the CDR3: TGTGCCAGCAGCTATGACAGGGATTACGAGCAGTACTTC. Protein product: CASSYDRDYEQYF. The full variable domain, its missing parts supplied by reference TRBV5-6 and TRBJ2-7, is DAGVTQSPTHLIKTRGQQVTLRCSPKSGHDTVSWYQQALGQGPQFIFQYYEEEERQRGNFPDRFSGHQFPNYSSELNVNALLLGDSALYLCASSYDRDYEQYFGPGTRLTVT.

This chain joins TRBV27 and TRBJ1-1; D call uncertain. V shed 6 bases and J shed 3 bases, with 20 bases lying between them. This CDR3 contains 16 residues. The germline V gene encodes CDR1 MNHEY and CDR2 SMNVEV (reference sequence). DNA of the CDR3: TGTGCCAGCAGGAGACATTTTAAATCAGCCCACACTGAAGCTTTCTTT. Residues: CASRRHFKSAHTEAFF.

This clone was picked up one time. A junction boundary mismatches the germline segment, possibly from a read error. This chain links TRBV7-6 with TRBJ2-2, with D possibly matching TRBD2 (5 bases). This CDR3 region has 12 residues. The V gene's germline CDR1 is SGHVS and CDR2 FNYEAQ. The CDR3 nucleotides are TGTGCCAGCAGCTTAACCACCGGGAAGCTGTTTTTT. This gives the protein CASSLTTGKLFF.

The rearrangement links TRBV5-5 to TRBJ1-1, with 9 bases matching TRBD1. The CDR3 runs to 14 residues. V gave up 3 bases and J gave up 5 bases; unmatched junction bases: 5. CDR1 and CDR2 from the germline V gene are SGHKS and YYEKEE (reference sequence). DNA of the CDR3: TGTGCCAGCAGCTGGGGACAGGGTGGGACTGAAGCTTTCTTT. This gives the protein CASSWGQGGTEAFF.

V and J are TRBV15 and TRBJ2-1; D is perhaps TRBD2 (6 bases). The CDR3 is made up of 14 amino acids. Germline CDR1 and CDR2: LNHNV and YYDKDF (reference sequence). Trimming removed 6 bases at V and 8 bases at J, with 17 bases between. The CDR3 nucleotides read TGTGCCACCAGTCCCCGGGACTCTTTTCATGAGCAGTTCTTC. Protein product: CATSPRDSFHEQFF.

The V gene is TRBV30, the J gene TRBJ2-7, with 9 bases identical to TRBD1. V lost 2 bases, J lost 3 bases, and 2 bases stayed unmatched. In germline, CDR1 is GTSNPN, CDR2 SVGIG (reference sequence). This CDR3 is built from 13 residues. The CDR3 region has the DNA TGTGCCTGGAGTCGGACAGGGGACTACGAGCAGTACTTC. Translated: CAWSRTGDYEQYF.

J is TRBJ2-7 and V is TRBV27, with unresolved D. Trimming shortened V by 6 bases and J by 2 bases, and 14 bases separated the two germline ends. Germline values: CDR1 MNHEY, CDR2 SMNVEV (reference sequence). This CDR3 comprises 14 residues. The CDR3, as DNA: TGTGCCAGCAGCTCTTTTCGTTCTACCTACGAGCAGTACTTC. It codes for CASSSFRSTYEQYF.

The V gene is TRBV7-9, the J gene TRBJ2-7; D is unclear. This CDR3 is built from 14 residues. From germline, CDR1 is SEHNR and CDR2 FQNEAQ (reference sequence). V lost 5 bases and J lost 3, with 14 bases in between. The CDR3 here is CASSPRMRSYEQYF. In nucleotides, the CDR3 is TGTGCCAGCAGCCCCCGCATGCGGAGCTACGAGCAGTACTTC.